Listed here are 18 T cell receptor beta chains from one sample, sequenced in a study of CD8+ T cells in alopecia areata. Sequencing templates came from extracted RNA that was reverse transcribed into cDNA. The data were produced by immunoSEQ multiplex PCR, yet TCRdb's version contains in-frame clones alone and is incomplete. Of 110,000 to 150,000 clones in the sample, more than 55% were seen once. Sequencing used CD8+ T cells sorted from blood. These receptors were obtained from a human donor in good health.

The chain combines TRBV27 with TRBJ2-1, with 10 bases aligning to TRBD2. Germline CDR1 reads MNHEY; CDR2 reads SMNVEV (reference sequence). J lost 3 bases, V lost 4 bases, and 3 bases had no gene match. CDR3 length: 15 residues. The CDR3 bases are TGTGCCAGCAGTTCCCTAGCGGGAGACTACAATGAGCAGTTCTTC. It is translated as CASSSLAGDYNEQFF.

The CDR3 loop is CSAIRGTSSSYNEQFF. The DNA of the CDR3 is TGCAGCGCCATAAGAGGGACTTCGAGCTCCTACAATGAGCAGTTCTTC. The chain joins TRBV29-1 to TRBJ2-1, with D possibly matching TRBD2 (6 bases). The germline V gene has CDR1 SQVTM and CDR2 ANQGSEA. The CDR3 extends over 16 amino acids. The V end was cut by 7 bases, the J end by 0 bases, with 19 bases between.

This clone was counted many times. The chain combines TRBV9 with TRBJ2-1; D possibly corresponds to TRBD2 (5 bases). Germline-derived CDR1 and CDR2 are SGDLS and YYNGEE. V lost 1 base and J 0 bases, leaving 8 bases between the germline ends. CDR3 length: 15 residues. The CDR3 here is CASSVSGFSYNEQFF. The CDR3 DNA reads TGTGCCAGCAGCGTATCGGGATTCTCCTACAATGAGCAGTTCTTC.

This clone was counted a few times. CDR3 DNA: TGCAGCGCCAAAAGGAAGAGCAGGGGCGGCGGCACCGGGGAGCTGTTTTTT. It specifies CSAKRKSRGGGTGELFF. This chain connects TRBV29-1 to TRBJ2-2; perhaps TRBD1 as D (6 bases). Germline V gene sequence: CDR1 SQVTM, CDR2 ANQGSEA. Trimming left V 7 bases short and J 4 bases short, with 25 bases between. This CDR3 has 17 residues.

The chain carries TRBV5-4 and TRBJ2-3; no definite D call. Germline V gene lookup returns CDR1 SGHNT and CDR2 YYREEE (reference sequence). V lost 4 bases and J lost 0, with 9 bases in between. The CDR3 spans 14 residues. This CDR3 reads CASSPKGSTDTQYF. The CDR3 coding sequence is TGTGCCAGCAGCCCCAAGGGTAGCACAGATACGCAGTATTTT.

This rearrangement joins TRBV6-1 to TRBJ2-1, with D hard to call. The germline V and J ends were trimmed by 4 bases and 1 base, with 2 bases remaining between them. The CDR3 loop spans 12 amino acids. Germline V gives CDR1 MNHNS, CDR2 SASEGT. The CDR3 sequence is CASSGSYNEQFF. CDR3 DNA sequence: TGTGCCAGCAGTGGTTCCTACAATGAGCAGTTCTTC.

This chain connects TRBV5-1 to TRBJ2-7; D is possibly TRBD1 (5 bases). V was trimmed by 5 bases and J by 2 bases, leaving 11 bases between them. Germline V CDR1 and CDR2: SGHRS, YFSETQ. The CDR3 spans 13 residues. For the CDR3, the DNA is TGCGCCAGCAGGGACAACGGGCCCTACGAGCAGTACTTC. Translating gives CASRDNGPYEQYF.

The J gene is TRBJ1-2, the V gene TRBV29-1; no clear D gene. In germline, CDR1 is SQVTM, CDR2 ANQGSEA. Deletions cut 3 bases from V and 8 bases from J, with 13 bases between. This CDR3 spans 12 amino acids. In DNA, the CDR3 is TGCAGCGTTGATGCGGGGATGCAGGGCTACACCTTC. It encodes CSVDAGMQGYTF.

This clone turned up a few times. The chain links TRBV29-1 to TRBJ2-3; 7 bases match TRBD1. The CDR3 spans 11 residues. The germline V gene encodes CDR1 SQVTM and CDR2 ANQGSEA. The V and J ends lost 5 bases and 4 bases, in that order; junction bases with no gene match: 0. The CDR3 protein is CSVQGADTQYF. DNA of the CDR3: TGCAGCGTTCAGGGGGCAGATACGCAGTATTTT.

The chain is built from TRBV12-5 and TRBJ1-1; no clear D gene. Germline V gene sequence: CDR1 LGHNT, CDR2 FRNRAP. V dropped 2 bases and J dropped 2 bases, with 6 bases sitting between them. The CDR3 is 13 amino acids. The DNA for the CDR3 is TGTGCTAGTGGTTTGCCCTATAACACTGAAGCTTTCTTT. Protein: CASGLPYNTEAFF.

This chain links TRBV2 with TRBJ2-7; the D call may be TRBD1 or TRBD2 (5 bases each). Germline lookup yields CDR1 SNHLY and CDR2 FYNNEI. V lost 1 base and J lost 3, with 16 bases in between. This CDR3 contains 16 residues. The CDR3 region is CASSEDLGPSYYEQYF. CDR3 DNA sequence: TGTGCCAGCAGTGAAGATTTGGGACCCTCTTACTACGAGCAGTACTTC.

The rearrangement links TRBV9 to TRBJ2-7, with D tentatively TRBD2 (6 bases). Germline V CDR1 and CDR2: SGDLS, YYNGEE. This CDR3 contains 14 residues. The germline V and J ends were trimmed by 0 bases and 5 bases, with 12 bases remaining between them. The CDR3 here is CASSVGLGAHEQYF. The CDR3 region has the DNA TGTGCCAGCAGCGTAGGACTAGGGGCCCACGAGCAGTACTTC.

J is TRBJ2-7 and V is TRBV5-1; 7 bases fit TRBD1. This CDR3 is built from 14 residues. V lost 4 bases to trimming and J lost 4 bases; unmatched junction nucleotides: 8. Germline lookup yields CDR1 SGHRS and CDR2 YFSETQ. CDR3 nucleotide sequence: TGCGCCAGCAGCGGGACGGGACAGCCGTACGAGCAGTACTTC. Protein sequence: CASSGTGQPYEQYF.

In its sample, this clone was seen a few times. V and J are TRBV2 and TRBJ1-4; the D is unclear. There are 13 residues in the CDR3. Germline CDR1 and CDR2: SNHLY and FYNNEI. V was clipped by 9 bases and J by 5 bases, with 13 bases between them. The DNA of the CDR3 is TGTGCCAGTTTCCAGGACGGGAATGAAAAACTGTTTTTT. It yields the protein CASFQDGNEKLFF.

This clone was seen more than once but under ten times. The CDR3 reads CAAAGLLQPQHF. In DNA, the CDR3 is TGCGCCGCGGCGGGGCTTCTGCAGCCCCAGCATTTT. The chain has TRBV10-1 and TRBJ1-5; maybe TRBD1 (5 bases). Trimming pared 11 bases from V and 7 bases from J, leaving 15 bases between. The CDR3 extends over 12 amino acids. Looked up from germline, CDR1 is WNHNN and CDR2 is SYGVQD (reference sequence).

This clone has more than one count but fewer than ten. The chain is built from TRBV6-5 and TRBJ2-3; tentative D call: TRBD2 (5 bases). Germline CDR1 and CDR2: MNHEY and SVGAGI. The germline V and J ends were trimmed by 6 bases and 10 bases, with 17 bases remaining between them. The CDR3 has 13 amino acids. CDR3 coding DNA: TGTGCCAGCAGAGACCTAGGACTGACCGCGCAGTATTTT. Translating gives CASRDLGLTAQYF.

With regard to this clone: Other nucleotide sequences from this sample produce the same CDR3. The chain employs TRBV29-1 and TRBJ1-1; no firm D call. Trimming took 4 bases from V and 4 from J, leaving 4 bases between them. CDR1 is SQVTM and CDR2 is ANQGSEA in the germline V gene. This CDR3 has 10 amino acids. CDR3 sequence: CSVGGTEAFF. The CDR3 DNA reads TGCAGCGTTGGGGGCACTGAAGCTTTCTTT.

This clone has a handful of counts. This rearrangement joins TRBV28 to TRBJ1-4; D might be TRBD1 (6 bases). The CDR3 covers 17 residues. Trimming shortened V by 4 bases and J by 6 bases, and 21 bases separated the two germline ends. The germline gives CDR1 MDHEN, CDR2 SYDVKM. CDR3 sequence reads: CASSSLFWRGSHEKLFF. Here the CDR3 DNA reads TGTGCCAGCAGTTCCCTTTTCTGGAGGGGGAGTCATGAAAAACTGTTTTTT.